The 10 T cell receptor beta chains listed next were all sequenced from one sample in a study of response to subunit inactivated influenza vaccine. MiXCR, run by TCRdb on the RT-PCR reads, gives a single entry per CDR3 protein. In the table there are 300,000 to 350,000 distinct CDR3 sequences, about 20% of which are singletons. This material consisted of PBMCs from blood, taken approximately 20 months after vaccination. All receptors derive from a man between 45 and 75 years old who received an inactivated influenza vaccine.

This clonotype has just a few counts. The J gene is TRBJ2-5, the V gene TRBV20-1; D is possibly TRBD2 (5 bases). CDR3 length: 12 amino acids. V gave up 5 bases and J gave up 5 bases, with 12 bases separating them. Germline V gene data show CDR1 as DFQATT and CDR2 as SNEGSKA (reference sequence). The CDR3 is CSASLPGETQYF. CDR3 coding DNA: TGCAGTGCTTCTCTTCCGGGGGAGACCCAGTACTTC.

This clonotype appeared a few times. V is TRBV3-1 and J is TRBJ2-3, with D hard to call. This CDR3 has 15 amino acids. Trimming shortened V by 0 bases and J by 5 bases, and 12 bases separated the two germline ends. From germline, CDR1 is LGHDT and CDR2 YNNKEL (reference sequence). CDR3 in amino acids: CASSQEVLSLDTQYF. In DNA, the CDR3 is TGTGCCAGCAGCCAAGAAGTTCTTAGCTTAGATACGCAGTATTTT.

The rearrangement joins TRBV12-3 or TRBV12-4 to TRBJ1-6; D possibly corresponds to TRBD1 (5 bases). The CDR3 totals 15 residues. V lost 6 bases and J 7 bases, leaving 16 bases between the germline ends. The CDR3 coding sequence is TGTGCCAGCAGCGATCCCGGGACCAGGAATTCACCCCTCCACTTT. Residues: CASSDPGTRNSPLHF.

In this sample, this clonotype turned up a few times. The V gene is TRBV10-3, the J gene TRBJ2-1, with TRBD2 matching 15 bases. With 5 bases clipped from V and 4 bases from J, the junction kept 3 bases outside the gene matches. Germline CDR1 and CDR2: ENHRY and SYGVKD. The CDR3 has 16 amino acids. CDR3 residues: CAISRTSGRDYNEQFF. The CDR3 coding sequence is TGTGCCATCAGTCGGACTAGCGGGAGGGATTACAATGAGCAGTTCTTC.

The V gene is TRBV2, the J gene TRBJ1-4; a weak D match, TRBD1 (5 bases). CDR3 length: 16 amino acids. V was clipped by 6 bases and J by 5 bases, with 19 bases between them. Germline lookup yields CDR1 SNHLY and CDR2 FYNNEI. The DNA for the CDR3 is TGTGCCAGCAGCCTTATGACCGGGACGGGGAATGAAAAACTGTTTTTT. Translated, it gives CASSLMTGTGNEKLFF. Full variable domain (outside the CDR3, taken from reference TRBV2 and TRBJ1-4): EPEVTQTPSHQVTQMGQEVILRCVPISNHLYFYWYRQILGQKVEFLVSFYNNEISEKSEIFDDQFSVERPDGSNFTLKIRSTKLEDSAMYFCASSLMTGTGNEKLFFGSGTQLSVL.

The chain combines TRBV18 with TRBJ2-3, with D hard to call. In germline, CDR1 is KGHSH, CDR2 LQKENI. Trimming removed 1 base at V and 2 bases at J, with 4 bases between. The length of the CDR3 is 13 residues. The CDR3 sequence is CASSPQSTDTQYF. For the CDR3, the DNA is TGTGCCAGCTCACCACAGTCCACAGATACGCAGTATTTT.

The rearrangement joins TRBV4-1 to TRBJ2-5; 10 nucleotides align to TRBD2. The length of the CDR3 is 14 residues. The V gene's germline CDR1 is MGHRA and CDR2 YSYEKL. Trimming removed 3 bases from V and 5 bases from J; junction bases left unmatched: 3. CDR3 in amino acids: CASSQGGLAETQYF. In DNA form, the CDR3 reads TGCGCCAGCAGCCAGGGGGGACTAGCGGAGACCCAGTACTTC.

This clonotype was recorded many times. The V and J genes are TRBV6-5 and TRBJ1-1; D is perhaps TRBD1 (5 bases). The CDR3 loop spans 14 amino acids. V was clipped by 4 bases and J by 4 bases, with 13 bases between them. Germline V lookup: CDR1 MNHEY, CDR2 SVGAGI. The DNA of the CDR3 is TGTGCCAGCAGTTGGGGGTATCGTGGCACTGAAGCTTTCTTT. Residues: CASSWGYRGTEAFF.

This clonotype was picked up many times. V and J are TRBV6-1 and TRBJ2-1, with 10 bases fitting TRBD2. Germline loops: CDR1 MNHNS, CDR2 SASEGT. V lost 6 bases to trimming and J lost 4 bases; unmatched junction nucleotides: 3. The CDR3 is 14 residues long. For the CDR3, the DNA is TGTGCCAGCAGGACTAGCGGGCAGTACAATGAGCAGTTCTTC. Translating it yields CASRTSGQYNEQFF.

The chain uses TRBV4-1 and TRBJ1-5; weak D call: TRBD1 (5 bases). The ends were cut back, 2 bases at V and 5 bases at J, with 19 bases in the middle. This CDR3 comprises 17 residues. CDR1 is MGHRA and CDR2 is YSYEKL in the germline V gene. Here the CDR3 DNA reads TGCGCCAGCAGCCAATCCTACCCCGGGACTGCACATCAGCCCCAGCATTTT. It specifies CASSQSYPGTAHQPQHF.